This entry features one T cell receptor (beta chain) sequence. This clone was observed many times. Its binding antigen is unknown. Per-base qualities were not stored, and no clone one base away is much larger. The sample is drawn from a study of shared clonotypes between healthy human individuals (dated by TCRdb to between 2020 and 2021). Looking at the study overall: A few men and a couple of women, aged 18 to 49 years, made up the cohort. Per donor, three plates each were used for CD4 naive and CD4 memory, two for CD8 naive, and one for CD8 memory. To estimate repertoire size and how much clonotypes are shared between individuals, the study performed deep sequencing of blood TCR repertoires from 4 to 6 healthy adults. To increase sequencing depth and limit assay-specific biases, TCR repertoire library preparation and sequencing were carried out by different laboratories using diverse techniques. Leukapheresis yielded between about 0.94 and 9.5 billion PBMCs per donor.

V loses 0 bases of germline sequence and J loses 5 bases, and the interval between the two ends is 14 bases. Including the terminal cysteine and phenylalanine, the CDR3 comprises 15 residues. The kept DNA is CDR3 alone, 45 bases in frame from the first base. According to the germline V gene, CDR1 reads SGDLS and CDR2 reads YYNGEE. TCR CDR3 regions were amplified from genomic DNA by multiplex PCR using the deep immunoSEQ assay. Genomic DNA extracted from each cell subset was distributed evenly over all wells of several immunoSEQ 96-well plates, and each plate served as one replicate. For sorted subsets, approximately 210 ng of genomic DNA, equivalent to some 33,000 T cell genomes, went into each replicate PCR. Purified libraries were quantified with a Qubit 3.0 fluorometer, sized on a Bioanalyzer 2100, and re-quantified with the KAPA Library Quantification kit. Each immunoSEQ 96-well plate was sequenced on its own single-read 150-cycle Illumina NextSeq 550 flow cell. In the original analysis: Because the immunoSEQ output included only junctional sequences and no quality scores, the filtering could not be the same as the filtering used for full-length reads. To assign V/J genes and CDR3, sequences were annotated against IMGT germline references using PyIR, a Python wrapper for IgBLAST v1.9. Any read was removed if the V/J assignment was weak (E-value above 1e-6), the CDR3 was missing, or the read contained stop codons, out-of-frame junctions, or ambiguous translated residues. V3J clonotypes were defined as sequences sharing an identical inferred V gene, J gene, and CDR3 amino acid sequence. The percentage overlap between two repertoires was calculated by dividing the number of shared unique clonotypes by the size of the smaller repertoire. Richness of each repertoire was evaluated using RTK rarefaction, the Chao1 estimator, and Recon v2.1 estimates of unobserved clonotypes. OLGA was used to compute generation probabilities for all TCRbeta clonotypes that the gDNA method yielded from a handful of donors. What TCRdb holds here is the immuneACCESS table cut down to in-frame rearrangements. Part of the clones is not present; checked against another copy, under half of the missing clones reflect an unresolved V gene, and the others are unexplained. V, J and clone size reflect that table, while D and trimming were determined from the DNA. Present in this sample are about a million clones, roughly 77% of which were seen just once. Almost 0.9% of the sample rests with the top ten.

What the study reported, not specific to this receptor: Compared with non-shared clonotypes, clonotypes shared by all four sorted-subset donors had higher generation probabilities. Estimated clonotype richness was generally larger for naive than for memory subsets. Because the study included only a small number of donors, the genetic and exposure-history diversity represented was limited. Sampling was restricted to blood, and TCR repertoires in tissue are likely to differ from TCR repertoires in blood. Based on pairwise subsampling, the degree of clonotype sharing among donors was expected to be affected by sequencing depth. Even with the large sequencing depth, rarefaction of the sorted-subset datasets indicated that sequencing was incomplete. Across a handful of donors, about 5.2% of naive CD4, around 3.3% of naive CD8, about 2.3% of memory CD4, and under 0.45% of memory CD8 clonotypes were shared.

Healthy HIV-negative adults with no recently reported acute infections or vaccinations were included as donors. Every donor was a Caucasian adult living in Nashville, Tennessee, USA. Magnetic negative selection was used to enrich CD4+ T cells, after which naive cells were positively selected on CD45RA and the negative fraction became the memory subset. Blood was collected by leukapheresis, and PBMCs were isolated by Ficoll-Histopaque density gradient centrifugation and then cryopreserved in liquid nitrogen vapor phase. Analytical flow cytometry was used to check the purity and quantity of each magnetically sorted T cell population. From each sorted fraction, genomic DNA was isolated and quantified by UV absorbance on a Nanodrop 2000c.

The chain employs TRBV9 and TRBJ2-5, with the D gene too uncertain to name. The sequenced sample consisted of memory CD4+ T cells from PBMCs. The label giving this sample's cell subset or site can be read as: CD45RA-negative fraction. This TCR was sampled from a man aged 18 to 29 in good health. Some clones in this sample may be carry-over from other donors' samples. The CDR3 protein: CASSVAAGSGETQYF. Here is the DNA: TGTGCCAGCAGCGTAGCCGCCGGTAGTGGGGAGACCCAGTACTTC.